This T cell receptor beta chain is from a study of CD8+ T cells in alopecia areata. Treatment defined: oral pan-JAK inhibitor, 5-10 mg twice daily. TCR sequencing used cDNA made by reverse transcription of extracted RNA. Generated by immunoSEQ multiplex PCR, the TCRdb table keeps only in-frame clones and is missing some. The data contain 150,000 to 200,000 clones, around three fifths of them singletons. This clone appeared many times. As yet, its antigen is unknown. Study-level findings and limits: For patients receiving tofacitinib, scalp clonality and expanded CD8+ clones among the top 100 significantly decreased. An increase in clonality over normal scalp was evident in lesional scalp, especially alopecia totalis/universalis.

This TCR came from a human donor with alopecia areata. The sequencing used CD4+ T cells sorted from blood, collected around week 50, from a patient treated with tofacitinib.

The CDR3: CASSQEWSRNEQFF. The CDR3 DNA reads TGCGCCAGCAGCCAAGAATGGTCAAGGAATGAGCAGTTCTTC. The chain is built from TRBV4-3 and TRBJ2-1; D gene unclear. CDR3 length: 14 residues. From germline, CDR1 is LGHNA and CDR2 YSLEER. With 0 bases removed from V and 7 bases from J, the gap between germline ends came to 10 bases.